This TCR beta chain emerged from a study of CD8 T cells in Susac syndrome. V gave up 6 bases and J gave up 6 bases, with 18 bases separating them. Germline CDR1 and CDR2: GTSNPN and SVGIG (reference sequence). This CDR3 region has 14 residues. Reverse transcription of about 0.45 to 1 ug RNA used random hexamers. It was immunoSEQ multiplex PCR that amplified TCR beta CDR3 across 54 Vbeta and 13 Jbeta. TCRdb reprocessed the immunoSEQ multiplex PCR reads with MiXCR, giving one entry per CDR3 protein. Here the sample spans over 140,000 distinct CDR3 sequences, approximately 95% being singletons. The chain carries TRBV30 and TRBJ2-1; D is uncertain. The material sequenced was CD4+ T cells from PBMCs. The sequence derives from a human donor with Susac syndrome. Here the CDR3 reads CACTERRKVNEQFF. The CDR3 DNA follows: TGTGCCTGCACGGAGCGCCGCAAGGTCAATGAGCAGTTCTTC.